The rows below give T cell receptor beta chains drawn from one sample of a study of shared clonotypes between healthy human individuals. Clones were sequenced by immunoSEQ multiplex PCR, and TCRdb holds only the in-frame ones, with some missing. The top ten hold 0.085% to 0.11% of the sample, which has about 550,000 clones, over 95% seen once. The sample comprised naive CD8+ T cells sorted from blood. These receptors all come from a woman in her thirties in good health. Each CDR3 is given with its conserved first and last residue. The size of a clone is reported for some rows only, either as once, few or many, or as a class for expanded clones.

V gene	J gene	clone size	CDR3 protein
TRBV2	TRBJ2-1	.	CARGRDYNEQFF
TRBV28	TRBJ1-1	.	CASSLFFVGASPNTEAFF
TRBV5-6	TRBJ2-2	.	CASSFQVTGELFF
TRBV28	TRBJ2-3	.	CASRAYTDTQYF
TRBV14	TRBJ2-2	.	CASSESGDTGELFF
TRBV7-9	TRBJ2-3	.	CASRRAGKDTQYF
TRBV27	TRBJ2-1	.	CASSLSPPAGGVTEQFF
TRBV27	TRBJ2-1	.	CASSRRLTNEQFF
TRBV27	TRBJ2-1	.	CASGIRNEQFF
TRBV28	TRBJ2-3	.	CASSPNPIGRGGTDTQYF
TRBV28	TRBJ1-1	.	CASSPSVQGVNTEAFF
TRBV27	TRBJ2-1	.	CASRDGVGAGNEQFF
TRBV5-6	TRBJ2-2	.	CASSRTSGIPGELFF
TRBV13	TRBJ2-1	.	CASSPTVGEQFF
TRBV5-1	TRBJ1-2	.	CASSLSEGHGYTF
TRBV2	TRBJ1-5	.	CASSEARQGAGTNQPQHF
TRBV2	TRBJ2-1	once	CASSTGTGSTKIYNEQFF
TRBV11-3	TRBJ1-1	.	CASSSGMNTEAFF
TRBV4-1	TRBJ1-1	.	CASSQEPGMNTEAFF
TRBV7-9	TRBJ1-1	.	CASSLGDTGALLNTEAFF
TRBV11-2	TRBJ2-5	.	CASSTTGIQETQYF
TRBV5-4	TRBJ2-7	.	CASSPLAGGPGEQYF
TRBV30	TRBJ2-1	.	CAWSPGGASYNEQFF
TRBV9	TRBJ2-4	once	CASSVGGLRKNIQYF
TRBV18	TRBJ2-7	.	CASSPGDGYEQYF
TRBV7-8	TRBJ2-7	.	CASSLVGEGPLYEQYF
TRBV19	TRBJ1-5	.	CASSIEGDSNQPQHF
TRBV27	TRBJ2-7	.	CASSLYPGHNYEQYF
TRBV6-5	TRBJ2-7	.	CASSPRLATYEQYF
TRBV28	TRBJ1-1	.	CASSSQGKAFF
TRBV28	TRBJ2-7	once	CASSHSDTYEQYF
TRBV9	TRBJ1-2	.	CASSVGVGNYGYTF
TRBV27	TRBJ2-7	.	CASSLTGTHHRYEQYF
TRBV27	TRBJ1-6	.	CASSSTMGGSSPLHF
TRBV5-1	TRBJ2-1	.	CASSLLGRYDNEQFF
TRBV4-1	TRBJ2-5	.	CASSLLTGAETQYF
TRBV7-9	TRBJ2-7	.	CASSFVGEQYF